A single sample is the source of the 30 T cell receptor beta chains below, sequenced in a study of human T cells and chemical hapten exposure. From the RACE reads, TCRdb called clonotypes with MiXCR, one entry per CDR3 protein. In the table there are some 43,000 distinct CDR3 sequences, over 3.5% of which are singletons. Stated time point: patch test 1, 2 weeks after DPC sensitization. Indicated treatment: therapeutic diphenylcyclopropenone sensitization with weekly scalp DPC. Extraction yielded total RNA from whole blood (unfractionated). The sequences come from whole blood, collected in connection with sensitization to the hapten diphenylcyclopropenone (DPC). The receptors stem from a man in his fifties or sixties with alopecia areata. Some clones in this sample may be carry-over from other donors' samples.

CDR3 DNA: TGTGCCAGCAGCTTAGATTGGCGGTTTACCGCCTACGAGCAGTACTTC. It is translated as CASSLDWRFTAYEQYF. The chain carries TRBV11-2 and TRBJ2-7; unclear D gene. Germline V gives CDR1 SGHAT, CDR2 FQNNGV. V lost 0 bases, J lost 2 bases, and 14 bases lay in between. The CDR3 has 16 residues.

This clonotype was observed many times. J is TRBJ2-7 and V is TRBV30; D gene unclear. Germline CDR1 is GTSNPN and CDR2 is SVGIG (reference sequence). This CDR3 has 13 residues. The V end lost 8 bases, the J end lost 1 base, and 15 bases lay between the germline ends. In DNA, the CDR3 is TGTGCCACCTTTTCAGCGTCTTCCTACGAGCAGTACTTC. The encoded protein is CATFSASSYEQYF.

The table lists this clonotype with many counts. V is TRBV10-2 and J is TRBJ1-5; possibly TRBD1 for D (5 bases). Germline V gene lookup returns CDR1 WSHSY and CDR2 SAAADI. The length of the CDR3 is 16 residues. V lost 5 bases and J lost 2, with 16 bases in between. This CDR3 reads CASSFEQQGGNQPQHF. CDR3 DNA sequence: TGCGCCAGCAGTTTTGAACAGCAAGGGGGCAATCAGCCCCAGCATTTT.

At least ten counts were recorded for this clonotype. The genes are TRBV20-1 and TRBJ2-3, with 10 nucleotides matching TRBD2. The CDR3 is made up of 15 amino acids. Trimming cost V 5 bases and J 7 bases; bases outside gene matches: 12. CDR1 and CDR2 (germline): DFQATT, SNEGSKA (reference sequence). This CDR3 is CSADPGTSELYTQYF. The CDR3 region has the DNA TGCAGTGCTGACCCCGGGACTAGCGAATTGTATACGCAGTATTTT.

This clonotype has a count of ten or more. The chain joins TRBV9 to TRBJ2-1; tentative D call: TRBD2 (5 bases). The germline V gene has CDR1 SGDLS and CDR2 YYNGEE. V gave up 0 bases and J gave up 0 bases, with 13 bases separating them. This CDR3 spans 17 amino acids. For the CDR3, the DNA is TGTGCCAGCAGCGTAGTCGAGGGCTCCAGCTCCTACAATGAGCAGTTCTTC. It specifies CASSVVEGSSSYNEQFF. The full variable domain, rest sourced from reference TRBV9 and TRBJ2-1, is DSGVTQTPKHLITATGQRVTLRCSPRSGDLSVYWYQQSLDQGLQFLIQYYNGEERAKGNILERFSAQQFPDLHSELNLSSLELGDSALYFCASSVVEGSSSYNEQFFGPGTRLTVL.

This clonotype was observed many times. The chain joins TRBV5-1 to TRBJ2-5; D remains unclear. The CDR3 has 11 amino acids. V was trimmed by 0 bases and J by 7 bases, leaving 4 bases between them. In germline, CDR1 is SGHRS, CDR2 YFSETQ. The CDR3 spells CASSLEGTQYF. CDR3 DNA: TGCGCCAGCAGCTTGGAGGGGACCCAGTACTTC.

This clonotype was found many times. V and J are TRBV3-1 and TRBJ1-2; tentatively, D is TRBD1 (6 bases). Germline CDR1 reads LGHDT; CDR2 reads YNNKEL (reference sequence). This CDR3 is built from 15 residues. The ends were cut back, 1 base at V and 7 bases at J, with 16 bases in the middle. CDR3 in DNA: TGTGCCAGCAGCCAAGTGAGCCCGGGGGCGACTGGCTACACCTTC. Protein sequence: CASSQVSPGATGYTF.

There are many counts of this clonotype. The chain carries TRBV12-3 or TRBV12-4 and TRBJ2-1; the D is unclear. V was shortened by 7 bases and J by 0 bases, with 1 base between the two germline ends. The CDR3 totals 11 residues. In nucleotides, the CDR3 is TGTGCCAGCATCTCCTACAATGAGCAGTTCTTC. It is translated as CASISYNEQFF.

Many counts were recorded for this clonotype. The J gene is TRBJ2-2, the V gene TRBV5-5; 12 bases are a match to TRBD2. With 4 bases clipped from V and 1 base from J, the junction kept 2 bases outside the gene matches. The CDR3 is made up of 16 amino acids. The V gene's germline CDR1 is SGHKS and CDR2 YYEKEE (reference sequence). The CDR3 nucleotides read TGTGCCAGCAGCCCTAGCGGGAGGGTGAACACCGGGGAGCTGTTTTTT. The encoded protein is CASSPSGRVNTGELFF.

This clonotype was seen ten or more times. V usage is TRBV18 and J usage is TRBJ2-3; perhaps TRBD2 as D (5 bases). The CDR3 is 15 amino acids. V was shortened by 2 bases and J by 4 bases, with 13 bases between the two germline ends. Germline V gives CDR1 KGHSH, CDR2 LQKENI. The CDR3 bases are TGTGCCAGCTCACCATTCTCCAGCGGTTCAGATACGCAGTATTTT. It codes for CASSPFSSGSDTQYF.

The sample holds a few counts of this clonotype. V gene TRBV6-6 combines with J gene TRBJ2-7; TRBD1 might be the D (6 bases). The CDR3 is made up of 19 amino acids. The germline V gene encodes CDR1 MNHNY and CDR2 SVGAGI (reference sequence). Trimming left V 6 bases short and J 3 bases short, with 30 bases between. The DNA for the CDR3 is TGTGCCAGCAGAAGCCCCCTTTCAAAGCGAGGGGGTGCTTTCTACGAGCAGTACTTC. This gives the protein CASRSPLSKRGGAFYEQYF.

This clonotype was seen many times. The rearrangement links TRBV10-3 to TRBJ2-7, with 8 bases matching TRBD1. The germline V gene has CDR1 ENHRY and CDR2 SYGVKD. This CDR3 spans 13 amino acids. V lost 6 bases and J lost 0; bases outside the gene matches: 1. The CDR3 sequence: CAISTGGSYEQYF. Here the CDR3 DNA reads TGTGCCATCAGCACAGGGGGCTCCTACGAGCAGTACTTC.

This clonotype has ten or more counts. Written as DNA, the CDR3 is TGTGCCAGCAGTTACACCCAGGACAGGGAGAATAACTATGGCTACACCTTC. It codes for CASSYTQDRENNYGYTF. The chain employs TRBV6-6 and TRBJ1-2; TRBD1 matches at 8 bases. CDR1 MNHNY and CDR2 SVGAGI come from the germline V gene (reference sequence). Trimming at V came to 2 bases and at J to 1 base, leaving 9 bases not matched to a gene. The CDR3 has 17 residues.

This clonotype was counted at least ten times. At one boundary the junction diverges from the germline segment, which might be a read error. The DNA of the CDR3 is TGTGCCAGCAGTTTAGACGAGCGGAACAAAAACATTCAGTACTTC. As protein: CASSLDERNKNIQYF. J is TRBJ2-4 and V is TRBV7-2; the D gene is possibly TRBD2 (5 bases). Germline V gives CDR1 SGHTA, CDR2 FQGNSA. The CDR3 has 15 amino acids. The full variable domain, rest sourced from reference TRBV7-2 and TRBJ2-4, is GAGVSQSPSNKVTEKGKDVELRCDPISGHTALYWYRQSLGQGLEFLIYFQGNSAPDKSGLPSDRFSAERTGGSVSTLTIQRTQQEDSAVYLCASSLDERNKNIQYFGAGTRLSVL.

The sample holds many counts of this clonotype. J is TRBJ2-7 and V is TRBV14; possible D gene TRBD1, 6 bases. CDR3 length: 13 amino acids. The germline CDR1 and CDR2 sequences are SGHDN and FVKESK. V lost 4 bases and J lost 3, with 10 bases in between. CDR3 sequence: CASSPLGGYEQYF. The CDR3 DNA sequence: TGTGCCAGCAGCCCTTTAGGGGGCTACGAGCAGTACTTC.

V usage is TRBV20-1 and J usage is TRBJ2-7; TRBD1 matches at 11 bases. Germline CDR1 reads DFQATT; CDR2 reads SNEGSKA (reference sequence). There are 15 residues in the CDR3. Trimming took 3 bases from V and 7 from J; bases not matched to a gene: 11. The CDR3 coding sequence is TGCAGTGCTAGGGACGCCGGGACAGGGGGACGGGAGCAGTACTTC. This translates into CSARDAGTGGREQYF.

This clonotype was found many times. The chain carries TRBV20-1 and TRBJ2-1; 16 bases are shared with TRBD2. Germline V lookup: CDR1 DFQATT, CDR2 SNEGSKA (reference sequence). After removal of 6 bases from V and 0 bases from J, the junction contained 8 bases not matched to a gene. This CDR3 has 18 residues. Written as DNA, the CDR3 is TGCAGTGCGCACTCGGGACTAGCGGGAGGGAGCTCCTACAATGAGCAGTTCTTC. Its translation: CSAHSGLAGGSSYNEQFF.

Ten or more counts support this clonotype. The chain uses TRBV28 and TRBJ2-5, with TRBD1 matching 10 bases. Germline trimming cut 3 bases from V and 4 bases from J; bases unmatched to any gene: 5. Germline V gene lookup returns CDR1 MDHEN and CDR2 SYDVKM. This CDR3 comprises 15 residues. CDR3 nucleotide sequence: TGTGCCAGCAGTTTTCAGACAGGGGGCTCAGAGACCCAGTACTTC. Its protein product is CASSFQTGGSETQYF.

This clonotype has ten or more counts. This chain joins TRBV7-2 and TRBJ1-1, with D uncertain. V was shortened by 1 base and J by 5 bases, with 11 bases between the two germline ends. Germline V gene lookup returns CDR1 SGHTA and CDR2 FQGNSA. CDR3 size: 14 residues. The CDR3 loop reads CASSLEGGVTEAFF. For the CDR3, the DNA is TGTGCCAGCAGCTTAGAAGGTGGGGTAACTGAAGCTTTCTTT. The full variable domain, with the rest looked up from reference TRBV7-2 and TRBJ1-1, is GAGVSQSPSNKVTEKGKDVELRCDPISGHTALYWYRQSLGQGLEFLIYFQGNSAPDKSGLPSDRFSAERTGGSVSTLTIQRTQQEDSAVYLCASSLEGGVTEAFFGQGTRLTVV.

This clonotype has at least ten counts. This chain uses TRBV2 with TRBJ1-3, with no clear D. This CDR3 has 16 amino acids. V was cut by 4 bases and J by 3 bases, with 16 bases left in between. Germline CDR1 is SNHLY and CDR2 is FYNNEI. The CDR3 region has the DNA TGTGCCAGCAGTGCCCAAACTGCCGACCTTGGAAACACCATATATTTT. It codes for CASSAQTADLGNTIYF.

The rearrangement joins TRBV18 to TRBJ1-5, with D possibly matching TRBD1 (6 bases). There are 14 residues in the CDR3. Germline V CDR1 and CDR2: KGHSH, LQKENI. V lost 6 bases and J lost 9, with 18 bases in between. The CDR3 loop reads CASSPTGLPWPQHF. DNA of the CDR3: TGTGCCAGCTCGCCTACAGGGTTACCTTGGCCCCAGCATTTT. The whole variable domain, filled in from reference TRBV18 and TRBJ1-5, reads NAGVMQNPRHLVRRRGQEARLRCSPMKGHSHVYWYRQLPEEGLKFMVYLQKENIIDESGMPKERFSAEFPKEGPSILRIQQVVRGDSAAYFCASSPTGLPWPQHFGDGTRLSIL.

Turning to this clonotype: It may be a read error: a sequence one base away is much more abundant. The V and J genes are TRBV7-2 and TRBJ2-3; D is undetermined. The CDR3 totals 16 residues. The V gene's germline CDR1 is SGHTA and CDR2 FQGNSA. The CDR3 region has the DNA TGTGTCAGCAGCCCGAGAGGATCCGCCTGGGTGGGTACGCAGTATTTT. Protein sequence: CVSSPRGSAWVGTQYF. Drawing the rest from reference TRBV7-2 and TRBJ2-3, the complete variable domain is GAGVSQSPSNKVTEKGKDVELRCDPISGHTALYWYRQSLGQGLEFLIYFQGNSAPDKSGLPSDRFSAERTGGSVSTLTIQRTQQEDSAVYLCVSSPRGSAWVGTQYFGPGTRLTVL.

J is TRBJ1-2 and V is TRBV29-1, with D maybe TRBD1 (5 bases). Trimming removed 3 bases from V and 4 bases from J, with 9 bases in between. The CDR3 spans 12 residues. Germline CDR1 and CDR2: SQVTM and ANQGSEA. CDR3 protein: CSVDSGLYGYTF. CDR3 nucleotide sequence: TGCAGCGTTGATTCGGGACTCTATGGCTACACCTTC.

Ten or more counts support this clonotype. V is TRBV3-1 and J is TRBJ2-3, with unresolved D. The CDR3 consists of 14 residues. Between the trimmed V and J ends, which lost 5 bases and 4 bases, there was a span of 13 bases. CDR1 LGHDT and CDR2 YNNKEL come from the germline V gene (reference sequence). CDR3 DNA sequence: TGTGCCAGCAGCGCGGAGTTTTCTCCAGATACGCAGTATTTT. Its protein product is CASSAEFSPDTQYF.

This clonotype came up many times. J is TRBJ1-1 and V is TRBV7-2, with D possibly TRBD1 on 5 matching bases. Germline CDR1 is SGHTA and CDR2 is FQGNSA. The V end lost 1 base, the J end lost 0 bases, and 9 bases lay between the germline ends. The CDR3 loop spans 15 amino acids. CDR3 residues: CASSLGDRLNTEAFF. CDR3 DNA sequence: TGTGCCAGCAGCTTAGGTGACAGACTGAACACTGAAGCTTTCTTT.

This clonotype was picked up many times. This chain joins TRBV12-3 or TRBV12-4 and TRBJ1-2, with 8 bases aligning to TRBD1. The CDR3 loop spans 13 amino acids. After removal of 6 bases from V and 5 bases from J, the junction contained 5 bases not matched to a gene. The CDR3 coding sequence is TGTGCCAGCAGCCAGGACAGGGCTTATGGCTACACCTTC. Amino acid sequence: CASSQDRAYGYTF.

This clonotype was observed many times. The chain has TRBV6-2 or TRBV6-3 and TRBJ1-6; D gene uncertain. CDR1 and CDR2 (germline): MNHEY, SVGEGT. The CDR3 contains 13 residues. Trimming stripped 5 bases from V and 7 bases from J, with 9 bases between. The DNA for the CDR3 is TGTGCCAGCAGTGGCGTGTGGAATTCACCCCTCCACTTT. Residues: CASSGVWNSPLHF.

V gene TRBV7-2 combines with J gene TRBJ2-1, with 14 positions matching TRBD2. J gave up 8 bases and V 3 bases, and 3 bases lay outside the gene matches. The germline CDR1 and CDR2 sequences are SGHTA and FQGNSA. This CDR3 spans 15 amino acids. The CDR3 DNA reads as TGTGCCAGCAGCTTCCCGGGACTAGCGGGAGATGAGCAGTTCTTC. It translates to CASSFPGLAGDEQFF.

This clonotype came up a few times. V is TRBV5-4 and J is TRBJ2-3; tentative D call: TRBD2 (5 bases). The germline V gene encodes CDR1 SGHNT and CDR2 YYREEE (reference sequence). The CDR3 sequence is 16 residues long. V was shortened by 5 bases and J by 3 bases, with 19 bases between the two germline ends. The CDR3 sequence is CASRPPFKGGTDTQYF. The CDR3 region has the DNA TGTGCCAGCAGACCGCCGTTCAAGGGCGGGACAGATACGCAGTATTTT.

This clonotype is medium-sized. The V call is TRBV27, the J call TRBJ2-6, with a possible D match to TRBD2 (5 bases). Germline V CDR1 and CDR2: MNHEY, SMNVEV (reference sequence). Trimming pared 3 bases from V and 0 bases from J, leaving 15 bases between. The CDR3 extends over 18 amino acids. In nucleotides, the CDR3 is TGTGCCAGCAGTTTCCGTTACCCCGGGAACTCTGGGGCCAACGTCCTGACTTTC. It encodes CASSFRYPGNSGANVLTF. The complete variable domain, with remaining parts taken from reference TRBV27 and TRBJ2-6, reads EAQVTQNPRYLITVTGKKLTVTCSQNMNHEYMSWYRQDPGLGLRQIYYSMNVEVTDKGDVPEGYKVSRKEKRNFPLILESPSPNQTSLYFCASSFRYPGNSGANVLTFGAGSRLTVL.